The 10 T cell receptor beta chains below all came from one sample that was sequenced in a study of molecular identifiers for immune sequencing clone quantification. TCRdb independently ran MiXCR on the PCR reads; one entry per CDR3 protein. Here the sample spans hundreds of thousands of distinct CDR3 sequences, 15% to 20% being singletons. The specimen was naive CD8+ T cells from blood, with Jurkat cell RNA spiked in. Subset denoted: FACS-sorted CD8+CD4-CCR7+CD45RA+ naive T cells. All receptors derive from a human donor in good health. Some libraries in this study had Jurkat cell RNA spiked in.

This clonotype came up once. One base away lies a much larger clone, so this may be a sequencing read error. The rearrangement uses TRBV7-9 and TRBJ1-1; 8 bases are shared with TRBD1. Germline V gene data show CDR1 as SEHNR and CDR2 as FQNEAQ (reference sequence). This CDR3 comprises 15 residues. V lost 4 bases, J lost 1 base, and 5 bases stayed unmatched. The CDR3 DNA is TGTGCCAGCAGCTCCAACGGACAGGGGAACACTGAAGCTTTCTTT. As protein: CASSSNGQGNTEAFF. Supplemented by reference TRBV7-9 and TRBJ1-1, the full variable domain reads DTGVSQNPRHKITKRGQNVTFRCDPISEHNRLYWYRQTLGQGPEFLTYFQNEAQLEKSRLLSDRFSAERPKGSFSTLEIQRTEQGDSAMYLCASSSNGQGNTEAFFGQGTRLTVV.

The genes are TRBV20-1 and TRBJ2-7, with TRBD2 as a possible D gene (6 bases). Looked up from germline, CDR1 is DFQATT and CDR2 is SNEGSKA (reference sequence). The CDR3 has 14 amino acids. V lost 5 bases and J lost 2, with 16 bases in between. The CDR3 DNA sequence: TGCAGTGCTGGAGCTGCGGGGTTGGCCTACGAGCAGTACTTC. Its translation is CSAGAAGLAYEQYF.

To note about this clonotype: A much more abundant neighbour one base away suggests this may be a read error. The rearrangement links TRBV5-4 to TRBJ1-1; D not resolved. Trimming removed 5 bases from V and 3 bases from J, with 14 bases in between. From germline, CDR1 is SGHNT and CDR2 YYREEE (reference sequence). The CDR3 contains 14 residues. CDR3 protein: CASSEGPMHTEAFF. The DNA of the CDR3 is TGTGCCAGCAGTGAAGGACCCATGCACACTGAAGCTTTCTTT.

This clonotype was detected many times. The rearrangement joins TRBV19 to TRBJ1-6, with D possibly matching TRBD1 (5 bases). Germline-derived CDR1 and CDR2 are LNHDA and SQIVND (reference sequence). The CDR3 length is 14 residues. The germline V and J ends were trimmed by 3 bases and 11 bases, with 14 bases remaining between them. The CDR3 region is CASSMDGTLAPLHF. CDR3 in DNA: TGTGCCAGTAGTATGGACGGGACGCTGGCACCCCTCCACTTT. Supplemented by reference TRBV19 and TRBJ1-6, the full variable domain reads DGGITQSPKYLFRKEGQNVTLSCEQNLNHDAMYWYRQDPGQGLRLIYYSQIVNDFQKGDIAEGYSVSREKKESFPLTVTSAQKNPTAFYLCASSMDGTLAPLHFGNGTRLTVT.

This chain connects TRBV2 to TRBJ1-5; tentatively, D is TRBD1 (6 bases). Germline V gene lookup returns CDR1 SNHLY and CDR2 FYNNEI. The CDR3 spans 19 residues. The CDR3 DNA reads TGTATCAGCAGTGATACGATTTACCCCGGGACAAAGAACAATCAGCCCCAGCATTTT. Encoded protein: CISSDTIYPGTKNNQPQHF.

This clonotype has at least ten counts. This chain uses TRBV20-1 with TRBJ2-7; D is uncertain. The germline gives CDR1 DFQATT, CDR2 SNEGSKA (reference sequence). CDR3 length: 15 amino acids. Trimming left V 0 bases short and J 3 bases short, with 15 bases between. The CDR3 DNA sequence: TGCAGTGCTAGAGATAACAAGAGCCCGAACTACGAGCAGTACTTC. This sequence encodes CSARDNKSPNYEQYF.

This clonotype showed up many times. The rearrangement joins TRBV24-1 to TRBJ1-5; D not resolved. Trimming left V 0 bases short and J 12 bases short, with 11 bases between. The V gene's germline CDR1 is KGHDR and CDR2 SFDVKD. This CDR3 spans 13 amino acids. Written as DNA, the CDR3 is TGTGCCACCAGTGATTTGACGGGTTACGGCCAGCATTTT. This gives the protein CATSDLTGYGQHF.

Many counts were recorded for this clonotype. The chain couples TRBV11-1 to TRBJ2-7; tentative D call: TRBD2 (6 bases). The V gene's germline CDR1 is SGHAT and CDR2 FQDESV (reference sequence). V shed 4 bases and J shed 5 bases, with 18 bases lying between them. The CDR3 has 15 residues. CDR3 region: CASSWMEGQRHEQYF. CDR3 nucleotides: TGTGCCAGCAGCTGGATGGAGGGCCAGAGACACGAGCAGTACTTC.

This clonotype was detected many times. The CDR3 nucleotides read TGTGCCAGCAGTGAATTTACAGGGGTTGAAGCTTTCTTT. Translating it yields CASSEFTGVEAFF. This rearrangement joins TRBV6-1 to TRBJ1-1; TRBD1 aligns across 7 bases. CDR1 is MNHNS and CDR2 is SASEGT in the germline V gene. V lost 2 bases to trimming and J lost 7 bases; unmatched junction nucleotides: 4. The CDR3 spans 13 residues.

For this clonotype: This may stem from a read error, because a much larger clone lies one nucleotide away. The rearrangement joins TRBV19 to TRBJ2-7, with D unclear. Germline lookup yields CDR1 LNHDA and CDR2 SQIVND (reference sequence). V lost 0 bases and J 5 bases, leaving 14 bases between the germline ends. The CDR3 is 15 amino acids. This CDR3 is CASSIDPSSPHEQYF. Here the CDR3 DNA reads TGTGCCAGTAGTATAGATCCGAGCAGTCCCCACGAGCAGTACTTC.